The clone carrying this T cell receptor (beta chain) was recorded a few times. Antigen specificity is unknown. The CDR3 loop spans 15 amino acids. Germline loops: CDR1 ENHRY, CDR2 SYGVKD. After removal of 4 bases from V and 5 bases from J, the junction contained 7 bases not matched to a gene. The data are from a study of response to subunit inactivated influenza vaccine. Overall study findings and caveats: Authors suggested each seasonal flu vaccination may recruit only limited numbers of new T cells.

A single record per CDR3 protein comes from TCRdb applying MiXCR to the RT-PCR reads. Of 700,000 to 800,000 distinct CDR3 sequences listed, 15% to 20% are singletons. Source: PBMCs from blood, taken more than 4 days after vaccination. This chain uses TRBV10-3 with TRBJ2-1, with TRBD2 matching over 8 bases. The sequence was obtained from a man between 50 and 59 years old who received an inactivated influenza vaccine. The CDR3 is CAISVGTRRDNEQFF. CDR3 nucleotide sequence: TGTGCCATCAGTGTCGGGACTAGGAGAGACAATGAGCAGTTCTTC.